The 15 T cell receptor beta chains in this list originate from one sample, sequenced in a study of T-cell reconstitution after alpha-beta-depleted transplantation in children. The TCRbeta library incorporated unique molecular identifiers. TCRdb reprocessed the PCR reads with MiXCR, giving one entry per CDR3 protein. This table holds about a million distinct CDR3 sequences, under 30% found once. The specimen was PBMCs, mostly from graft donor cells, collected 360 days after TCRalphabeta/CD19-depleted stem cell transplant. Every receptor here comes from a boy younger than two who had a stem cell transplant for SCID, so the T cells may come from the graft donor.

This clonotype was seen once. The V and J genes are TRBV7-3 and TRBJ2-7; D remains unclear. Germline V CDR1 and CDR2: SGHTA, FQGTGA. V shed 1 base and J shed 1 base, with 14 bases lying between them. CDR3 size: 16 residues. CDR3 nucleotides: TGTGCCAGCAGCTTAAGCGGCCCTATCGGGTCCTACGAGCAGTACTTC. Translation gives CASSLSGPIGSYEQYF.

V usage is TRBV30 and J usage is TRBJ2-3, with 12 bases fitting TRBD2. Germline trimming cut 0 bases from V and 1 base from J; bases unmatched to any gene: 2. CDR3 length equals 16 residues. Germline-derived CDR1 and CDR2 are GTSNPN and SVGIG (reference sequence). CDR3 loop: CAWSVWTSGGTDTQYF. The CDR3 DNA sequence: TGTGCCTGGAGTGTATGGACTAGCGGGGGCACAGATACGCAGTATTTT.

The chain recombines TRBV9 with TRBJ2-3; D uncertain. V lost 3 bases and J lost 2, with 13 bases in between. The CDR3 runs to 15 residues. The germline gives CDR1 SGDLS, CDR2 YYNGEE. The CDR3 bases are TGTGCCAGCAGCGCCAATGGATGGCCCACAGATACGCAGTATTTT. It codes for CASSANGWPTDTQYF.

This clonotype was picked up a small number of times. This chain uses TRBV5-5 with TRBJ1-6; TRBD1 matches at 7 bases. Per the germline V gene, CDR1 is SGHKS and CDR2 is YYEKEE (reference sequence). V lost 5 bases, J lost 9 bases, and 5 bases stayed unmatched. There are 13 residues in the CDR3. The CDR3 region has the DNA TGTGCCAGCAGAAGTACAGGGGTTTCACCCCTCCACTTT. Protein product: CASRSTGVSPLHF. The full variable domain, rest sourced from reference TRBV5-5 and TRBJ1-6, is DAGVTQSPTHLIKTRGQQVTLRCSPISGHKSVSWYQQVLGQGPQFIFQYYEKEERGRGNFPDRFSARQFPNYSSELNVNALLLGDSALYLCASRSTGVSPLHFGNGTRLTVT.

The chain couples TRBV4-1 to TRBJ1-2; tentative D call: TRBD1 (5 bases). Germline lookup yields CDR1 MGHRA and CDR2 YSYEKL. The V gene lost 4 bases and the J gene lost 3 bases, with 15 bases spanning the gap. The CDR3 loop spans 15 amino acids. CDR3: CASSPWDGGDYGYTF. The CDR3 coding sequence is TGCGCCAGCAGCCCATGGGACGGGGGGGACTATGGCTACACCTTC.

This clonotype appeared a few times. The chain recombines TRBV10-2 with TRBJ2-7; D is unresolved. CDR3 length: 14 residues. Trimming removed 2 bases at V and 6 bases at J, with 14 bases between. The germline V gene encodes CDR1 WSHSY and CDR2 SAAADI. The CDR3 DNA is TGCGCCAGCAGTGAGGCAACCGCTATATCCGAGCAGTACTTC. It yields the protein CASSEATAISEQYF.

J is TRBJ1-1 and V is TRBV3-1; no definite D call. This CDR3 has 13 amino acids. Deletions cut 3 bases from V and 1 base from J, with 6 bases between. The germline V gene has CDR1 LGHDT and CDR2 YNNKEL (reference sequence). The chain's CDR3 is CASSQAQNTEAFF. As DNA, the CDR3 is TGTGCCAGCAGCCAGGCACAGAACACTGAAGCTTTCTTT.

This rearrangement joins TRBV4-3 to TRBJ2-3; no clear D gene. The ends were cut back, 3 bases at V and 2 bases at J, with 18 bases in the middle. Germline lookup yields CDR1 LGHNA and CDR2 YSLEER. The CDR3 spans 17 residues. The CDR3 sequence is CASSQGRRPLTTDTQYF. The DNA for the CDR3 is TGCGCCAGCAGCCAGGGCCGGCGACCTTTAACCACAGATACGCAGTATTTT.

This clonotype was counted only a few times. This chain uses TRBV6-1 with TRBJ2-2; possible D gene TRBD1, 6 bases. The germline CDR1 and CDR2 sequences are MNHNS and SASEGT. The CDR3 is made up of 16 amino acids. Trimming stripped 7 bases from V and 2 bases from J, with 17 bases between. CDR3 region: CASKGWVGANTGELFF. The CDR3 region has the DNA TGTGCCAGCAAAGGATGGGTGGGGGCCAACACCGGGGAGCTGTTTTTT.

The rearrangement links TRBV20-1 to TRBJ2-3, with D possibly matching TRBD2 (6 bases). From germline, CDR1 is DFQATT and CDR2 SNEGSKA (reference sequence). CDR3 length equals 16 residues. V dropped 6 bases and J dropped 2 bases, with 21 bases sitting between them. CDR3 sequence: CSAKKTREPTTDTQYF. The CDR3 nucleotides are TGCAGTGCCAAAAAGACTAGGGAACCCACCACAGATACGCAGTATTTT.

This clonotype has more than one count but fewer than ten. This sequence joins TRBV3-1 and TRBJ2-5; 10 positions agree with TRBD2. This CDR3 comprises 14 residues. Trimming removed 3 bases from V and 4 bases from J; junction bases left unmatched: 2. CDR1 LGHDT and CDR2 YNNKEL come from the germline V gene (reference sequence). The CDR3 DNA is TGTGCCAGCAGCCAGCGGACTAGCGGAGAGACCCAGTACTTC. Residues: CASSQRTSGETQYF.

In this sample, this clonotype turned up a few times. The chain is built from TRBV7-6 and TRBJ2-1; 8 bases fit TRBD2. The V gene's germline CDR1 is SGHVS and CDR2 FNYEAQ. This CDR3 is 15 amino acids long. With 5 bases clipped from V and 3 bases from J, the junction kept 6 bases outside the gene matches. As DNA, the CDR3 is TGTGCCAGCAGCGTAATAGCGGGGATCTACAATGAGCAGTTCTTC. Protein: CASSVIAGIYNEQFF.

This clonotype was observed many times. The V gene is TRBV7-9, the J gene TRBJ1-6; no definite D call. Germline-derived CDR1 and CDR2 are SEHNR and FQNEAQ (reference sequence). V lost 2 bases, J lost 0 bases, and 5 bases lay in between. The CDR3 length is 15 residues. CDR3 residues: CASSLNPSYNSPLHF. Here the CDR3 DNA reads TGTGCCAGCAGCTTAAACCCCTCCTATAATTCACCCCTCCACTTT.

The table lists this clonotype with a few counts. V usage is TRBV5-1 and J usage is TRBJ2-3; D is unresolved. The length of the CDR3 is 16 residues. Germline V gives CDR1 SGHRS, CDR2 YFSETQ. V dropped 4 bases and J dropped 6 bases, with 21 bases sitting between them. Here the CDR3 DNA reads TGCGCCAGCAGCCCGTTAAGCTACAAGATATTGGATACGCAGTATTTT. Translating gives CASSPLSYKILDTQYF.

This chain connects TRBV20-1 to TRBJ2-3; no clear D. Trimming left V 1 base short and J 2 bases short, with 10 bases between. CDR3 length: 14 residues. Germline CDR1 is DFQATT and CDR2 is SNEGSKA (reference sequence). The CDR3 DNA reads as TGCAGTGCTAGAGGCAGCACCCACACAGATACGCAGTATTTT. This gives the protein CSARGSTHTDTQYF.